Following are 24 T cell receptor beta chains from one sample sequenced in a study of T cells in Graves' hyperthyroidism and ophthalmopathy. TCR beta CDR3 region amplification was performed from RNA transcripts. First-round RT-PCR targeting the TCR CDR3 was performed with the HTBI primer set. Via MiXCR, TCRdb re-called the multiplex PCR reads, giving one row per CDR3 protein. The sample consists of roughly 300,000 distinct CDR3 sequences, around 14% of them appearing once. Material for sequencing was blood. These receptors originate from a young woman with Graves' hyperthyroidism.

This clonotype has more than one count but fewer than ten. The gene calls are TRBV6-1 and TRBJ2-3; D gene unclear. The CDR3 is 12 amino acids. Germline CDR1 is MNHNS and CDR2 is SASEGT. Trimming cost V 8 bases and J 1 base, with 7 bases left between them. CDR3 DNA sequence: TGTGCCAGCGAGGTAGGCACAGATACGCAGTATTTT. Its protein is CASEVGTDTQYF.

The V gene is TRBV2, the J gene TRBJ2-2, with 8 bases identical to TRBD2. This CDR3 has 17 residues. Per the germline V gene, CDR1 is SNHLY and CDR2 is FYNNEI. V dropped 6 bases and J dropped 5; count of bases not matched to a gene: 14. The CDR3: CASSQDEFAGGTGELFF. DNA for the CDR3: TGTGCCAGCAGCCAAGATGAATTTGCGGGGGGAACCGGGGAGCTGTTTTTT.

This clonotype appeared many times. The chain recombines TRBV29-1 with TRBJ1-1, with D perhaps matching TRBD1 (6 bases). CDR3 length equals 13 residues. The germline V gene has CDR1 SQVTM and CDR2 ANQGSEA. The V gene lost 2 bases and the J gene lost 2 bases, with 9 bases spanning the gap. The CDR3 region has the DNA TGCAGCGTTGAAAGGGGGGGTAACACTGAAGCTTTCTTT. Translation: CSVERGGNTEAFF.

In this sample, this clonotype turned up a few times. This rearrangement joins TRBV20-1 to TRBJ2-5; a weak D match, TRBD2 (5 bases). The CDR3 is 11 amino acids. CDR1 and CDR2 (germline): DFQATT, SNEGSKA (reference sequence). With 3 bases removed from V and 10 bases from J, the gap between germline ends came to 12 bases. The CDR3 DNA is TGCAGTGCTAGCCAAACTAGTGGCCAGTACTTC. As protein: CSASQTSGQYF.

At least ten counts were recorded for this clonotype. CDR3 DNA sequence: TGTGCCAGCAGTCATAAGGATACGCAGTATTTT. It translates to CASSHKDTQYF. The chain uses TRBV28 and TRBJ2-3, with D unclear. Germline V CDR1 and CDR2: MDHEN, SYDVKM. Trimming removed 5 bases from V and 6 bases from J, with 6 bases in between. The length of the CDR3 is 11 residues.

A note on this clonotype: With a much larger clone just one base away, this may be a read error. The genes are TRBV18 and TRBJ2-7, with 11 bases lining up with TRBD2. The junction had 7 bases not matched to a gene; V was cut back by 6 bases and J by 3 bases. The length of the CDR3 is 15 residues. Looked up from germline, CDR1 is KGHSH and CDR2 is LQKENI. CDR3 bases: TGTGCCAGCTCGTCCGGGACTAGCGGACGCTACGAGCAGTACTTC. It translates to CASSSGTSGRYEQYF.

The gene calls are TRBV25-1 and TRBJ2-1; 8 bases agree with TRBD1. The V gene's germline CDR1 is MGHDK and CDR2 SYGVNS. The CDR3 totals 14 residues. With V trimmed by 6 bases and J by 8 bases, 9 bases remained unmatched. CDR3 bases: TGTGCCAGCAGCGGACAGGGAAGGGCCTATGAGCAGTTCTTC. Its translation: CASSGQGRAYEQFF.

The J gene is TRBJ2-7, the V gene TRBV6-1, with 9 bases fitting TRBD1. The CDR3 covers 15 residues. The germline gives CDR1 MNHNS, CDR2 SASEGT. Losses at the gene ends were 5 bases for V and 2 bases for J; bases not matched to a gene: 7. For the CDR3, the DNA is TGTGCCAGCAGTAGCTCCGGGACAGGGCCCTACGAGCAGTACTTC. Translation: CASSSSGTGPYEQYF.

This rearrangement joins TRBV20-1 to TRBJ2-3; no firm D call. Germline lookup yields CDR1 DFQATT and CDR2 SNEGSKA (reference sequence). V shed 5 bases and J shed 0 bases, with 15 bases lying between them. The CDR3 has 15 residues. The chain's CDR3 is CSAPRGSSSTDTQYF. CDR3 DNA sequence: TGCAGTGCTCCCCGTGGCAGTTCTAGCACAGATACGCAGTATTTT.

This clonotype was counted ten times or more. The chain carries TRBV30 and TRBJ2-7, with 7 bases identical to TRBD2. V gave up 0 bases and J gave up 7 bases; unmatched junction bases: 0. The CDR3 is 11 amino acids. Looked up from germline, CDR1 is GTSNPN and CDR2 is SVGIG (reference sequence). CDR3 sequence: CAWSVAGEQYF. CDR3 DNA sequence: TGTGCCTGGAGTGTAGCGGGGGAGCAGTACTTC.

This clonotype showed up just a few times. This chain connects TRBV7-9 to TRBJ1-2, with D hard to call. The CDR3 runs to 12 residues. Germline CDR1 and CDR2: SEHNR and FQNEAQ (reference sequence). V was trimmed by 1 base and J by 6 bases, leaving 6 bases between them. CDR3 in amino acids: CASSLGLDGYTF. CDR3 DNA sequence: TGTGCCAGCAGCTTAGGACTAGATGGCTACACCTTC.

This clonotype was observed at least ten times. The V and J genes are TRBV13 and TRBJ2-5, with a tentative D call TRBD2 (6 bases). This CDR3 has 13 amino acids. Deletions cut 4 bases from V and 4 bases from J, with 10 bases between. Germline lookup yields CDR1 PRHDT and CDR2 FYEKMQ (reference sequence). In DNA, the CDR3 is TGTGCCAGCAGCTCCAGACTAGGAGAGACCCAGTACTTC. It codes for CASSSRLGETQYF. Complete variable domain (other parts from reference TRBV13 and TRBJ2-5): AAGVIQSPRHLIKEKRETATLKCYPIPRHDTVYWYQQGPGQDPQFLISFYEKMQSDKGSIPDRFSAQQFSDYHSELNMSSLELGDSALYFCASSSRLGETQYFGPGTRLLVL.

The chain recombines TRBV28 with TRBJ1-2; D gene uncertain. In germline, CDR1 is MDHEN, CDR2 SYDVKM. With 5 bases removed from V and 0 bases from J, the gap between germline ends came to 13 bases. The CDR3 runs 15 residues. The CDR3 sequence is CASSPRPVANYGYTF. In nucleotides, the CDR3 is TGTGCCAGCAGTCCCAGGCCCGTGGCTAACTATGGCTACACCTTC.

A word on this clonotype: With a much larger clone just one base away, this may be a read error. This sequence joins TRBV11-2 and TRBJ2-2; 11 positions match TRBD2. Germline V lookup: CDR1 SGHAT, CDR2 FQNNGV. This CDR3 is built from 16 residues. The J segment lost 5 bases and the V segment lost 11 bases, leaving 13 bases of the junction unmatched. For the CDR3, the DNA is TGTGCCGGCCGTCGACCGGGACTAGCGGAGACCGGGGAGCTGTTTTTT. It translates to CAGRRPGLAETGELFF.

This clonotype was recorded once. Germline is not matched at one junction end, which may reflect a read error. The J gene is TRBJ2-1, the V gene TRBV4-2, with D perhaps TRBD2 (6 bases). Per germline, CDR1 LGHNA and CDR2 YNFKEQ. The CDR3 spans 15 residues. The CDR3 nucleotides read TGTGCCAGCAGCCAAGATCGGACTACCTACAATGAGCAGTTATTC. It encodes CASSQDRTTYNEQLF.

This clonotype was observed at least ten times. The chain couples TRBV20-1 to TRBJ2-3; perhaps TRBD2 as D (5 bases). The CDR3 covers 15 residues. The germline V gene has CDR1 DFQATT and CDR2 SNEGSKA (reference sequence). Trimming left V 6 bases short and J 0 bases short, with 16 bases between. The CDR3 nucleotides are TGCAGTGCCCTAAACGCGCGGACTAGCACAGATACGCAGTATTTT. Residues: CSALNARTSTDTQYF.

The chain's CDR3 is CAWSVLLAGGETQYF. CDR3 in DNA: TGTGCCTGGAGTGTACTACTAGCGGGCGGGGAGACCCAGTACTTC. The chain recombines TRBV30 with TRBJ2-5; 9 bases fit TRBD2. The CDR3 extends over 15 amino acids. CDR1 and CDR2 (germline): GTSNPN, SVGIG (reference sequence). V was pared by 0 bases and J by 5 bases, with 7 bases of the junction left unmatched.

This clonotype was counted between two and nine times. The chain combines TRBV10-3 with TRBJ1-2, with 7 positions matching TRBD1. Germline V gives CDR1 ENHRY, CDR2 SYGVKD. CDR3 length: 14 amino acids. Trimming took 4 bases from V and 4 from J; bases not matched to a gene: 6. The CDR3 region is CAISGDSETYGYTF. CDR3 coding DNA: TGTGCCATCAGTGGGGACAGCGAGACCTATGGCTACACCTTC.

V and J are TRBV5-1 and TRBJ2-1; D not certain. Germline CDR1 SGHRS, CDR2 YFSETQ. The CDR3 totals 13 residues. The V end lost 2 bases, the J end lost 5 bases, and 8 bases lay between the germline ends. This CDR3 reads CASSFRVNNEQFF. The DNA for the CDR3 is TGCGCCAGCAGCTTCCGGGTCAACAATGAGCAGTTCTTC.

The V call is TRBV6-1, the J call TRBJ2-5; no clear D. Germline V gene data show CDR1 as MNHNS and CDR2 as SASEGT. V was shortened by 5 bases and J by 3 bases, with 7 bases between the two germline ends. This CDR3 region has 12 residues. This CDR3 reads CASSHTKETQYF. The CDR3 DNA sequence: TGTGCCAGCAGTCATACAAAAGAGACCCAGTACTTC.

The chain recombines TRBV7-2 with TRBJ2-1, with D tentatively TRBD2 (6 bases). The CDR3 runs 14 residues. Germline CDR1 and CDR2: SGHTA and FQGNSA. With 0 bases removed from V and 7 bases from J, the gap between germline ends came to 10 bases. The CDR3 nucleotides are TGTGCCAGCAGCTTAGCGGGAGGTTTGAATGAGCAGTTCTTC. It is translated as CASSLAGGLNEQFF.

A few counts support this clonotype. This rearrangement joins TRBV3-1 to TRBJ2-4; D possibly corresponds to TRBD2 (6 bases). With 5 bases removed from V and 9 bases from J, the gap between germline ends came to 17 bases. The CDR3 contains 14 residues. CDR1 and CDR2 from the germline V gene are LGHDT and YNNKEL (reference sequence). As DNA, the CDR3 is TGTGCCAGCAGCTACCTATCGGGGCGGGGCATTCAGTACTTC. Its protein is CASSYLSGRGIQYF. The entire variable domain, with the rest obtained from reference TRBV3-1 and TRBJ2-4, is as follows: DTAVSQTPKYLVTQMGNDKSIKCEQNLGHDTMYWYKQDSKKFLKIMFSYNNKELIINETVPNRFSPKSPDKAHLNLHINSLELGDSAVYFCASSYLSGRGIQYFGAGTRLSVL.

This clonotype was counted at least ten times. This chain joins TRBV11-2 and TRBJ2-5; 8 bases are a match to TRBD1. Germline CDR1 is SGHAT and CDR2 is FQNNGV. The CDR3 spans 15 residues. Trimming took 5 bases from V and 4 from J; bases not matched to a gene: 9. The CDR3 is CASSPNSGTGETQYF. The CDR3, as DNA: TGTGCCAGCAGCCCCAATTCCGGGACAGGAGAGACCCAGTACTTC.

The gene calls are TRBV7-3 and TRBJ2-1, with D possibly being TRBD2 (6 bases). Germline lookup yields CDR1 SGHTA and CDR2 FQGTGA. This CDR3 is 16 amino acids long. With 2 bases removed from V and 8 bases from J, the gap between germline ends came to 19 bases. The CDR3 bases are TGTGCCAGCAGCTTAGGGGGACTCCTGAGTATCCATGAGCAGTTCTTC. Translation gives CASSLGGLLSIHEQFF.